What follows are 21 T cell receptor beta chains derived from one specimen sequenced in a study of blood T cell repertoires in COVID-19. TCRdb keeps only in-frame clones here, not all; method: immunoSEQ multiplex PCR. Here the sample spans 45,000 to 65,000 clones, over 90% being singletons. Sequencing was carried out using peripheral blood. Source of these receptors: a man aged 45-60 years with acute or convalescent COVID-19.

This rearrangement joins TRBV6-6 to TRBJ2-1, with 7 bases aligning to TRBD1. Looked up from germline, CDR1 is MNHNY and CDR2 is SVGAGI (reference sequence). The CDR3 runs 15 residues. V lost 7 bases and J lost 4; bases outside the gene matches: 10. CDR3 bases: TGTGCCAGCACCCCTTCGGGACAGAAATACAATGAGCAGTTCTTC. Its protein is CASTPSGQKYNEQFF.

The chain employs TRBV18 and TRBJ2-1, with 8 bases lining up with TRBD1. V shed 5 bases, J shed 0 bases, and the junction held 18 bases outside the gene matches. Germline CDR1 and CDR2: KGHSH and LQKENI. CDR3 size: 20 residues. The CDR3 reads CASSADRGLLPIISYNEQFF. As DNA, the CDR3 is TGTGCCAGCTCAGCCGACAGGGGTCTACTCCCCATAATCTCCTACAATGAGCAGTTCTTC.

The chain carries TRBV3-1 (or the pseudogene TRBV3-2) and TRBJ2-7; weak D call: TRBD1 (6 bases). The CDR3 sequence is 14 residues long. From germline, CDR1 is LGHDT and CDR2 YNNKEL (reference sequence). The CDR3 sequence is CATRPGQGLGEQYF. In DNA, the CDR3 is TGTGCTACCCGGCCGGGACAAGGGTTGGGGGAGCAGTACTTC.

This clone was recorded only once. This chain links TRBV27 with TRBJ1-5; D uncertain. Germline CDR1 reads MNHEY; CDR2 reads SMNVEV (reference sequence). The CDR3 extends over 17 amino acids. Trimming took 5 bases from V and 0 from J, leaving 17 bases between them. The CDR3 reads CASSPLLIWNSNQPQHF. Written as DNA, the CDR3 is TGTGCCAGCAGTCCTTTACTAATTTGGAATAGCAATCAGCCCCAGCATTTT.

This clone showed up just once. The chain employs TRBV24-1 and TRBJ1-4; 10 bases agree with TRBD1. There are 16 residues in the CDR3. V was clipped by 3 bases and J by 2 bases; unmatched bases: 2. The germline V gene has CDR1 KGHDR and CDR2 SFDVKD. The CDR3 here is CATSDAGQGTNEKLFF. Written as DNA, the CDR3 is TGTGCCACCAGTGATGCGGGACAGGGGACTAATGAAAAACTGTTTTTT.

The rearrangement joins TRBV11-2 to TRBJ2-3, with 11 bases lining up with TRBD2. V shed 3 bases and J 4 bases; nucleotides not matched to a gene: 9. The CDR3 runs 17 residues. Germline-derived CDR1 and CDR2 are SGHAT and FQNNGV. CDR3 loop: CASSFSNPGLAADTQYF. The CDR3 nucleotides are TGTGCCAGCAGCTTTTCAAATCCGGGACTAGCGGCAGATACGCAGTATTTT.

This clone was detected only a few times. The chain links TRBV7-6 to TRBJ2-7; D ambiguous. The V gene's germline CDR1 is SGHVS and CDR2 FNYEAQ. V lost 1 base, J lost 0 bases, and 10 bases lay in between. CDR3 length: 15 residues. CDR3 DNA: TGTGCCAGCAGCTTAGACCCGGGTATCTCCTACGAGCAGTACTTC. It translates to CASSLDPGISYEQYF.

The CDR3 DNA reads TGTGCTAGTGGTTTGGGGACTAGCGGGAGAAACACCGGGGAGCTGTTTTTT. It translates to CASGLGTSGRNTGELFF. The chain carries TRBV12-5 and TRBJ2-2; 13 nucleotides match TRBD2. The CDR3 sequence is 17 residues long. The germline gives CDR1 LGHNT, CDR2 FRNRAP. J gave up 2 bases and V 1 base, and 1 base lay outside the gene matches.

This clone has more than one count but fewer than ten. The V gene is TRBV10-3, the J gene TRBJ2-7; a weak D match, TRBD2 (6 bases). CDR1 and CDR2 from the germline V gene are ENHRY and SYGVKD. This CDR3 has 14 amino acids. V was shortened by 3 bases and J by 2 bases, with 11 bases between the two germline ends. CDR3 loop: CAISEIAEPYEQYF. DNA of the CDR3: TGTGCCATCAGTGAAATAGCGGAGCCCTACGAGCAGTACTTC.

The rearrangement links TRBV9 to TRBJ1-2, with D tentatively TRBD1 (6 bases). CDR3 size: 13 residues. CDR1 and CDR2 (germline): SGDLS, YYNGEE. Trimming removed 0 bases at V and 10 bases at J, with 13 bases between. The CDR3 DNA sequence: TGTGCCAGCAGCGTAGGGAACAGGGTGGACTACACCTTC. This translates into CASSVGNRVDYTF. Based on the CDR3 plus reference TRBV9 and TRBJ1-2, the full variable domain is DSGVTQTPKHLITATGQRVTLRCSPRSGDLSVYWYQQSLDQGLQFLIQYYNGEERAKGNILERFSAQQFPDLHSELNLSSLELGDSALYFCASSVGNRVDYTFGSGTRLTVV.

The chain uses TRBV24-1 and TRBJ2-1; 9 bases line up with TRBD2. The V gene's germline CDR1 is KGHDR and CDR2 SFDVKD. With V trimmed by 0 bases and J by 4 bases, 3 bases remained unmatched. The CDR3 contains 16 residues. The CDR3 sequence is CATSDLGLAGYNEQFF. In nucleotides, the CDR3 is TGTGCCACCAGTGATTTGGGCCTAGCGGGATACAATGAGCAGTTCTTC.

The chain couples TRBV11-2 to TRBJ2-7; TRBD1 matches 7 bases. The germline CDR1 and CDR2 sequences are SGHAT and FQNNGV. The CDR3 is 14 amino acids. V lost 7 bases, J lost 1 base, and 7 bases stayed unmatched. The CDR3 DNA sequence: TGTGCCAGCACCACCATCAGGGGGTCCTACGAGCAGTACTTC. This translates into CASTTIRGSYEQYF.

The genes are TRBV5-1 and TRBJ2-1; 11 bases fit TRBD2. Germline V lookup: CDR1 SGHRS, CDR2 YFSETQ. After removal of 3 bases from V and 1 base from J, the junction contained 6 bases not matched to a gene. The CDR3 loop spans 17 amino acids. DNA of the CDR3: TGCGCCAGCAGCTCTAGACTAGCGGGGATTTCCTACAATGAGCAGTTCTTC. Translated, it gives CASSSRLAGISYNEQFF.

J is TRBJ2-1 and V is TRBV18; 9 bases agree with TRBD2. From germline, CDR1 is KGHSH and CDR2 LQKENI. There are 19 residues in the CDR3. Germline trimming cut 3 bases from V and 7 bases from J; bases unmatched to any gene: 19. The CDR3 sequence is CASSPLPLNSGRIANEQFF. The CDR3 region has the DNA TGTGCCAGCTCACCTCTCCCGCTCAATAGCGGGAGAATCGCAAATGAGCAGTTCTTC.

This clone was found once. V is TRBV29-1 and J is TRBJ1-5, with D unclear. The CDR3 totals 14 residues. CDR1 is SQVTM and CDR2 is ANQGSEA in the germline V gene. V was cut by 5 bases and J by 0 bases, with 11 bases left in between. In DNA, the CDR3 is TGCAGCGTTTTGGGAGACTCTAGCAATCAGCCCCAGCATTTT. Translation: CSVLGDSSNQPQHF.

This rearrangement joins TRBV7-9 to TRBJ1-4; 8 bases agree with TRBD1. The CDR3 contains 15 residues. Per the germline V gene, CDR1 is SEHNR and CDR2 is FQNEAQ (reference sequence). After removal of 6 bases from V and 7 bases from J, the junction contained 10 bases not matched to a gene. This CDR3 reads CASSPGSTGGEKLFF. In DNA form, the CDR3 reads TGTGCCAGCAGTCCCGGATCCACAGGGGGTGAAAAACTGTTTTTT. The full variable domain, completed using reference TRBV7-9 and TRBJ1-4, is DTGVSQNPRHKITKRGQNVTFRCDPISEHNRLYWYRQTLGQGPEFLTYFQNEAQLEKSRLLSDRFSAERPKGSFSTLEIQRTEQGDSAMYLCASSPGSTGGEKLFFGSGTQLSVL.

The DNA for the CDR3 is TGTGCCAGCTCACCCACTAGCGGGAGTCGCAATGAGCAGTTCTTC. It yields the protein CASSPTSGSRNEQFF. The chain couples TRBV18 to TRBJ2-1; 11 bases line up with TRBD2. V trimming: 3 bases; J trimming: 6 bases; junction bases outside the gene matches: 4. The germline CDR1 and CDR2 sequences are KGHSH and LQKENI. This CDR3 is 15 amino acids long.

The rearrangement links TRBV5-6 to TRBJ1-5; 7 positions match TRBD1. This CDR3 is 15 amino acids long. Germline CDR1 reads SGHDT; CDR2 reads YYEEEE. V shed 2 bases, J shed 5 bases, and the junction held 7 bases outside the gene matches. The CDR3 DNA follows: TGTGCCAGCAGCTTATTAGACAGGGACGATCAGCCCCAGCATTTT. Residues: CASSLLDRDDQPQHF. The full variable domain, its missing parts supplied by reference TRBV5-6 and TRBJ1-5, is DAGVTQSPTHLIKTRGQQVTLRCSPKSGHDTVSWYQQALGQGPQFIFQYYEEEERQRGNFPDRFSGHQFPNYSSELNVNALLLGDSALYLCASSLLDRDDQPQHFGDGTRLSIL.

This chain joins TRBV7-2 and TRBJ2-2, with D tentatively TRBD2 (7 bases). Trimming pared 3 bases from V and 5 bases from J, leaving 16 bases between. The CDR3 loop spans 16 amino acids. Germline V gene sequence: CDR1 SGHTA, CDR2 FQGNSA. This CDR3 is CASSLVGGAGTGELFF. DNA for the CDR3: TGTGCCAGCAGCTTGGTAGGGGGAGCGGGAACCGGGGAGCTGTTTTTT. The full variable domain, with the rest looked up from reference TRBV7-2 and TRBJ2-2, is GAGVSQSPSNKVTEKGKDVELRCDPISGHTALYWYRQSLGQGLEFLIYFQGNSAPDKSGLPSDRFSAERTGGSVSTLTIQRTQQEDSAVYLCASSLVGGAGTGELFFGEGSRLTVL.

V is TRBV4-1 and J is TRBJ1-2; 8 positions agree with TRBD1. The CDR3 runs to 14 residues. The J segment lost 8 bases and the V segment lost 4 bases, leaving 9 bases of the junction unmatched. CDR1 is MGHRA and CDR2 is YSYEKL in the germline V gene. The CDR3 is CASSPPDRVSGYTF. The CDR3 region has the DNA TGCGCCAGCAGCCCCCCGGACAGGGTGAGCGGCTACACCTTC.

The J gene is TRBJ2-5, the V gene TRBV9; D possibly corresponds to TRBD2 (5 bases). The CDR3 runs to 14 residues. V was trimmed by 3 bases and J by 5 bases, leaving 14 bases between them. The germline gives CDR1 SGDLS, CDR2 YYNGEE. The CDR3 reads CASSEGGFVETQYF. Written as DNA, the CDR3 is TGTGCCAGCAGCGAGGGCGGGTTTGTTGAGACCCAGTACTTC.